A selection of T cell receptor beta chains follows, all from one sample in a study of B cell selection in AIRE deficiency. Method: immunoSEQ multiplex PCR; TCRdb's copy keeps in-frame clones and lacks some. The table shows tens of thousands of clones, with about nine tenths occurring only once. Sequencing input: CD4+CD25+ Tregs sorted from PBMCs. These TCRs come from a human donor in good health. CDR3s include the opening cysteine and the closing phenylalanine or tryptophan. A D gene is named only where the DNA matches it firmly. Clone size is shown for a subset of rows, as once, few, many or a class of expanded clone.

j_call: TRBJ2-1; v_call: TRBV10-3; clone_size: NA; d_call: NA; cdr3_aa: CAISESGKGPYNEQFF; cdr3_nt: TGTGCCATCAGTGAGTCTGGTAAAGGACCCTACAATGAGCAGTTCTTC
j_call: TRBJ2-1; v_call: TRBV5-1; clone_size: NA; d_call: TRBD2; cdr3_aa: CASSLGTSGSEQFF; cdr3_nt: TGCGCCAGCAGCTTGGGGACTAGCGGAAGTGAGCAGTTCTTC
j_call: TRBJ2-3; v_call: TRBV19; clone_size: NA; d_call: TRBD1; cdr3_aa: CASSMTGDTQYF; cdr3_nt: TGTGCCAGTAGTATGACAGGGGATACGCAGTATTTT
j_call: TRBJ1-6; v_call: TRBV19; clone_size: NA; d_call: TRBD1; cdr3_aa: CASSIERTGYSPLHF; cdr3_nt: TGTGCCAGTAGTATAGAGCGGACAGGGTATTCACCCCTCCACTTT
j_call: TRBJ1-6; v_call: TRBV19; clone_size: few; d_call: NA; cdr3_aa: CASSFLRDASPLHF; cdr3_nt: TGTGCCAGTAGTTTCCTCAGGGACGCTTCACCCCTCCACTTT
j_call: TRBJ2-5; v_call: TRBV7-2; clone_size: once; d_call: TRBD2; cdr3_aa: CASGRGTGETQYF; cdr3_nt: TGTGCCAGCGGGCGGGGGACGGGGGAGACCCAGTACTTC
j_call: TRBJ2-3; v_call: TRBV7-9; clone_size: few; d_call: TRBD1; cdr3_aa: CASSNRPPGQGVTDTQYF; cdr3_nt: TGTGCCAGCAGCAACCGACCCCCGGGACAGGGAGTCACAGATACGCAGTATTTT
j_call: TRBJ1-2; v_call: TRBV20-1; clone_size: NA; d_call: NA; cdr3_aa: CSAAGAPGYTF; cdr3_nt: TGCAGTGCCGCCGGGGCCCCTGGGTACACCTTC
j_call: TRBJ2-2; v_call: TRBV2; clone_size: NA; d_call: NA; cdr3_aa: CASGDDTGELFF; cdr3_nt: TGTGCCAGCGGGGATGACACCGGGGAGCTGTTTTTT
j_call: TRBJ1-1; v_call: TRBV6-5; clone_size: NA; d_call: NA; cdr3_aa: CASSQRVGYEAFF; cdr3_nt: TGTGCCAGCAGCCAGCGCGTGGGTTACGAAGCTTTCTTT